The sequence of this TCR beta chain was determined in a study of T cells after posttransplantation cyclophosphamide listed by TCRdb under 2016. Looking at the study overall: Using TRB sequencing, the study followed how the T cell repertoire rebuilt after myeloablative bone marrow transplantation with posttransplantation cyclophosphamide given as GVHD prophylaxis. Antigen receptor sequencing covered samples from 35 to 40 PTCy-treated patients and around 16 of their related bone marrow donors. Blood from every one of the 30 to 40 PTCy patients who had 1-year posttransplant specimens underwent TRB sequencing. In 3 patients, TRB sequencing was also performed on up to 3 more blood samples taken 2 to 5.2 years after transplant, and in a handful of patients, pretransplant blood was also TRB-sequenced. TRA and TRB clonality were tightly correlated in several samples, so subsequent TCR analyses focused on TRB only. Public TRB sequences were compared against a database of over 3,000 sequences linked to responses to pathogens, tumor antigens, self-antigens and alloantigens. Here is what the overall study found, with its caveats: Across the approximately 46 patients, TRB clonality was highly associated with recipient CMV seropositivity and CMV reactivation, and diversity with PTCy was similar to that in the CNI/methotrexate controls. Donor-recipient similarity was low at 1-2 months but increased during the first year, and donor CD8+ memory clones often dominated later blood repertoires. The TRB repertoires of T cells infiltrating skin or the GI tract showed only limited overlap with the TRB repertoires found in blood.

This specimen's treatment or condition label, per the study, means: high-dose cyclophosphamide on days +3 and +4 as single-agent GVHD prophylaxis. Patients in the PTCy group got busulfan and fludarabine conditioning, a marrow graft from a related or unrelated donor, and cyclophosphamide on days +3 and +4. PTCy-treated patients came from a prospective multi-institutional clinical trial. Peripheral blood and bone marrow mononuclear cells were isolated by Ficoll-Hypaque density centrifugation and were cryopreserved. This clone was observed a handful of times. The target of this receptor is not known. The record has no base qualities; no much larger clone is one base away. Taken from the germline V gene, the CDR1 and CDR2 loops are SGHVS and FNYEAQ. Cut back by 5 bases and 5 bases, the V and J ends lie 12 bases apart. Taken from cysteine to phenylalanine, the CDR3 has 14 residues. Only the CDR3 region is kept as DNA, spanning 42 bases read in frame from base 1.

Genomic DNA was used for TRB sequencing, which was performed with the immunoSEQ assay at survey resolution or with the hsTCRB kit. Per the authors' processing: Initial read processing used immunoSEQ software, and repertoire analyses used the LymphoSeq R package. Clonality was computed as 1 minus normalized Shannon entropy, and a Gini coefficient was also calculated for each TRB dataset. To infer phenotypes in unsorted samples, TRB sequences from sorted subsets of the recipient or donor were mapped onto unsorted samples from the same recipient. Here the immuneACCESS table is served through TCRdb, limited to in-frame sequences with V and J called. Missing clones are a known gap in these copies; in checked studies unresolved V genes cover under half, and the rest lacks a known reason. The V and J calls and clone size come from that table; D and trimming were worked out from the DNA. With about 14,000 clones recorded, this sample contains no clone counted only once. The ten largest clonotypes hold roughly 24% of the sample.

This chain is built from TRBV7-6 and TRBJ1-4, with no reliable assignment of the D segment. The starting material was PBMCs, obtained more than 1,000 days after allogeneic stem cell transplant with posttransplant cyclophosphamide. This TCR was recovered from a female patient between 35 and 55 years old who received an allogeneic stem cell transplant from a related donor, was CMV-positive, and had no GVHD. After a transplant, some T cells may be the graft donor's own cells. The nucleotide sequence reads as follows: TGTGCCAGCAGCCCAGGTCAAGTCAATGAAAAACTGTTTTTT. Protein translation: CASSPGQVNEKLFF.